This T cell receptor (beta chain) was sequenced in a study of OX40 agonist ivuxolimab in advanced cancers. Across the whole study: Patients were dosed with the agonistic anti-OX40 (CD134) antibody ivuxolimab. People who had prior anti-PD-1, anti-PD-L1 or anti-CTLA-4 therapy could take part, and 40% had some. Broader study findings: At 0.1 to 3.0 mg/kg, clonal expansion of CD4+ and CD8+ blood T cells had occurred by week 6.

This CDR3 is built from 15 residues. Per germline, CDR1 MGHDK and CDR2 SYGVNS. Trimming cost V 1 base and J 5 bases, with 12 bases left between them. Regarding this clone: The target antigen is unknown.

Assay: immunoSEQ multiplex PCR; the TCRdb copy retains only in-frame clones and omits some. The sample has fewer than 40,000 clones; 80% to 85% are singletons. The rearrangement uses TRBV25-1 and TRBJ2-1; D is unresolved. The receptor comes from an adult with an advanced solid tumor such as melanoma, head and neck, liver or kidney cancer. Sequenced material: CD4+ or CD8+ T cells sorted from blood, taken in a trial of the OX40 agonist ivuxolimab. In DNA, the CDR3 is TGTGCCAGCAGTGAATCAACTACCTTGGACAATGAGCAGTTCTTC. Its translation: CASSESTTLDNEQFF. Variable domain in full (rest from reference TRBV25-1 and TRBJ2-1): EADIYQTPRYLVIGTGKKITLECSQTMGHDKMYWYQQDPGMELHLIHYSYGVNSTEKGDLSSESTVSRIRTEHFPLTLESARPSHTSQYLCASSESTTLDNEQFFGPGTRLTVL.